This T cell receptor (beta chain) is from a study of shared clonotypes between healthy human individuals. General study points: It was observed that roughly 5.4% of naive CD4 clonotypes were shared across several donors. Rarefaction gave evidence that sorted-subset sequencing remained incomplete despite large depth.

The assay was immunoSEQ multiplex PCR, and TCRdb's table has in-frame clones only and misses some. In the table there are about 340,000 clones, 73% of which are singletons. As concerns this clone: Its specificity is unknown.

CDR3 length: 18 residues. Deletions cut 0 bases from V and 0 bases from J, with 15 bases between. Germline CDR1 and CDR2: SGHNT and YYREEE (reference sequence). This TCR was recovered from a man in his thirties or forties in good health. Sequencing input: memory CD4+ T cells sorted from blood. The sample's subset: CD45RA-negative fraction. The gene calls are TRBV5-4 and TRBJ1-4, with D perhaps TRBD1 (5 bases). The CDR3 protein is CASSLGSFRGATNEKLFF. CDR3 nucleotides: TGTGCCAGCAGCTTGGGAAGTTTTAGGGGAGCAACTAATGAAAAACTGTTTTTT.